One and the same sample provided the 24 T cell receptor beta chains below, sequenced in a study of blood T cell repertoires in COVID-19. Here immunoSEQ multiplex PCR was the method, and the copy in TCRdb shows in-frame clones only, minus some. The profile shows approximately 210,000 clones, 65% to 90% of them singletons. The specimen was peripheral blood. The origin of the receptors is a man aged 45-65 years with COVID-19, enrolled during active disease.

CDR3 nucleotides: TGTGCCAGCAGTAGTTGGGACAGGGACGAGCAGTACTTC. As protein: CASSSWDRDEQYF. This sequence joins TRBV12-3 or TRBV12-4 and TRBJ2-7, with 9 bases matching TRBD1. The CDR3 covers 13 residues. V gave up 5 bases and J gave up 5 bases; unmatched junction bases: 4.

CDR3 protein: CASSQTGYNEQFF. DNA of the CDR3: TGCGCCAGCAGCCAAACGGGGTACAATGAGCAGTTCTTC. The chain combines TRBV4-1 with TRBJ2-1; a possible D gene is TRBD2 (5 bases). With 2 bases removed from V and 4 bases from J, the gap between germline ends came to 6 bases. The V gene's germline CDR1 is MGHRA and CDR2 YSYEKL. This CDR3 is 13 amino acids long.

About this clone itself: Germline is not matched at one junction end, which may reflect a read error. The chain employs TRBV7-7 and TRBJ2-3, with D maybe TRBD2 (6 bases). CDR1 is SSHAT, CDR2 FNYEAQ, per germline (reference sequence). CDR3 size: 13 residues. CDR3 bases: TGTGCTAGCAGCTTGGGACTTCTAGATACGCAGTATTTT. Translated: CASSLGLLDTQYF.

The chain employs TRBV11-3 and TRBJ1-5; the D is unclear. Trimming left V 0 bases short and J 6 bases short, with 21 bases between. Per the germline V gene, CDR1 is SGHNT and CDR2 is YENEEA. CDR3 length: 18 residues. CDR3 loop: CASSLESPDRHEGQPQHF. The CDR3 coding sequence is TGTGCCAGCAGCTTAGAGTCCCCCGACCGACACGAGGGTCAGCCCCAGCATTTT.

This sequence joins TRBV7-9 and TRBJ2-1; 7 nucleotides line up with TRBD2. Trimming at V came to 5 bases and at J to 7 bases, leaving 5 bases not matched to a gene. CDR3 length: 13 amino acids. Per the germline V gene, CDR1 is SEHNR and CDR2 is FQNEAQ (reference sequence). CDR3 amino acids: CASSHRTRNEQFF. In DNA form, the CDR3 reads TGTGCCAGCAGCCACCGGACTAGGAATGAGCAGTTCTTC. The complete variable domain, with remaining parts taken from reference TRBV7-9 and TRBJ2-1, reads DTGVSQNPRHKITKRGQNVTFRCDPISEHNRLYWYRQTLGQGPEFLTYFQNEAQLEKSRLLSDRFSAERPKGSFSTLEIQRTEQGDSAMYLCASSHRTRNEQFFGPGTRLTVL.

The CDR3 is CSVVQGWDQPQHF. Here the CDR3 DNA reads TGCAGCGTTGTACAGGGGTGGGATCAGCCCCAGCATTTT. This chain joins TRBV29-1 and TRBJ1-5; 7 bases agree with TRBD1. The CDR3 runs 13 residues. Germline V gene lookup returns CDR1 SQVTM and CDR2 ANQGSEA. V shed 4 bases and J 5 bases; nucleotides not matched to a gene: 5.

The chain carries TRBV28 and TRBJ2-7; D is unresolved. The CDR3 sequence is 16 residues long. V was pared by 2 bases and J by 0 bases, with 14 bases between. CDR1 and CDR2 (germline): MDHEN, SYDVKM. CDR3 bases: TGTGCCAGCAGTTTAAAGGTGAGGATAAGCTCCTACGAGCAGTACTTC. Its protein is CASSLKVRISSYEQYF.

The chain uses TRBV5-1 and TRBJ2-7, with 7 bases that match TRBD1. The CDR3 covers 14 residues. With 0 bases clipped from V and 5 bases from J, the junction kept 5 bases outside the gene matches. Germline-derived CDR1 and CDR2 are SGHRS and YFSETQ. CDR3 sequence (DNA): TGCGCCAGCAGCTTGGAGAGGGGGCTTCACGAGCAGTACTTC. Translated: CASSLERGLHEQYF.

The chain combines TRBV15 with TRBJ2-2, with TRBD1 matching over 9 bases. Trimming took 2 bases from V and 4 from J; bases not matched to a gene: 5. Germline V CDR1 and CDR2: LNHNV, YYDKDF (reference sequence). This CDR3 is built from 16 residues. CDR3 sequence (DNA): TGTGCCACCAGCAGACTACAGGGGGCAACCACCGGGGAGCTGTTTTTT. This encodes CATSRLQGATTGELFF.

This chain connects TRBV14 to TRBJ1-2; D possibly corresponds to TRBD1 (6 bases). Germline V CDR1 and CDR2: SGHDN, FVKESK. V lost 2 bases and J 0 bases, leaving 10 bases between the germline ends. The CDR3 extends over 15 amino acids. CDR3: CASSQSGQPNYGYTF. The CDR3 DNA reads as TGTGCCAGCAGCCAATCCGGACAGCCTAACTATGGCTACACCTTC.

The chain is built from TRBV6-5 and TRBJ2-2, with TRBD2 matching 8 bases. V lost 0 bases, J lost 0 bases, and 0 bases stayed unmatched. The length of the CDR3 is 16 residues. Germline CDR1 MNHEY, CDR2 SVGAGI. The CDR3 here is CASSYSGLANTGELFF. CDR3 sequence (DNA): TGTGCCAGCAGTTACTCGGGACTAGCGAACACCGGGGAGCTGTTTTTT.

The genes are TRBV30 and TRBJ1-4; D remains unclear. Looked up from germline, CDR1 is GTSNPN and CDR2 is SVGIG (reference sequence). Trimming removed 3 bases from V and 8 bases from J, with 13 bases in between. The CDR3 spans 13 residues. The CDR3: CAWSGSLGEKLFF. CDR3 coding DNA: TGTGCCTGGAGCGGGAGTTTAGGCGAAAAACTGTTTTTT.

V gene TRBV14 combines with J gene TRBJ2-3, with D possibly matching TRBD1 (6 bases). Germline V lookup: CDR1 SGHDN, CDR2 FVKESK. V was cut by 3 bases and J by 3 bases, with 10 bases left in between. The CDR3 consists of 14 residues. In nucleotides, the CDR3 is TGTGCCAGCAGCCAGATACAGGGAACAGATACGCAGTATTTT. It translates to CASSQIQGTDTQYF.

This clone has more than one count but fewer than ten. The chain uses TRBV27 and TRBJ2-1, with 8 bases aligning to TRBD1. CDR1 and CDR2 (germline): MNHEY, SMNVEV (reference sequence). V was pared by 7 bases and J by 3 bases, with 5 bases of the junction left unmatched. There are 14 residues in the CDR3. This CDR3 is CASTKTGGYNEQFF. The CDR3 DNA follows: TGTGCCAGCACGAAAACAGGGGGCTACAATGAGCAGTTCTTC.

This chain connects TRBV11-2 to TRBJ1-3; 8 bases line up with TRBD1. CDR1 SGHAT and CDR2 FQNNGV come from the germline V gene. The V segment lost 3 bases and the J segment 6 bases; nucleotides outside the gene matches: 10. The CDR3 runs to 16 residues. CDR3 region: CASSLAAGGELNTIYF. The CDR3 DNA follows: TGTGCCAGCAGCTTGGCAGCAGGGGGCGAATTAAACACCATATATTTT.

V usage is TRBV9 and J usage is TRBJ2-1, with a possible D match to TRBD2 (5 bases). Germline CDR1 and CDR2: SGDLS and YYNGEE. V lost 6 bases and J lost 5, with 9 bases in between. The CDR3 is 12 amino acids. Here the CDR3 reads CASTPGNNEQFF. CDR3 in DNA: TGTGCCAGCACCCCGGGGAACAATGAGCAGTTCTTC.

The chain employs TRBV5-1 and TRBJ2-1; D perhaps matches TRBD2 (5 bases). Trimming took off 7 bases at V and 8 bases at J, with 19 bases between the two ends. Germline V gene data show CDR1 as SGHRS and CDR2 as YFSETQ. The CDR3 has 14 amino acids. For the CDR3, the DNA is TGCGCCAGCGGTTGGCGTAGCGTTGTCGATGAGCAGTTCTTC. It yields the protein CASGWRSVVDEQFF.

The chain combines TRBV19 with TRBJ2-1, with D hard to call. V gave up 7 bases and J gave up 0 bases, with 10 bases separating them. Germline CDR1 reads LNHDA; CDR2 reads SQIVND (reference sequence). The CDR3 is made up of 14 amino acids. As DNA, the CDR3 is TGTGCCAGTAATCGACAAAGCTCCTACAATGAGCAGTTCTTC. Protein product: CASNRQSSYNEQFF. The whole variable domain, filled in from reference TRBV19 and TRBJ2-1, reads DGGITQSPKYLFRKEGQNVTLSCEQNLNHDAMYWYRQDPGQGLRLIYYSQIVNDFQKGDIAEGYSVSREKKESFPLTVTSAQKNPTAFYLCASNRQSSYNEQFFGPGTRLTVL.

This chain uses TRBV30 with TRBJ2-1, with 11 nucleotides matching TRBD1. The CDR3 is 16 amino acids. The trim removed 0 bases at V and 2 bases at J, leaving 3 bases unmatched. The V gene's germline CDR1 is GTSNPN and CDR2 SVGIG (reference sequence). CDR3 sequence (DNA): TGTGCCTGGAGTGTACTGGGACAGGGGGCCTACAATGAGCAGTTCTTC. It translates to CAWSVLGQGAYNEQFF.

The CDR3 region is CASMMGGQTGGYTF. The CDR3, as DNA: TGTGCCAGCATGATGGGGGGACAGACCGGTGGCTACACCTTC. The chain employs TRBV6-5 and TRBJ1-2, with TRBD1 matching over 7 bases. The CDR3 is 14 amino acids. CDR1 is MNHEY, CDR2 SVGAGI, per germline. The V gene end was trimmed by 7 bases and the J gene end by 7 bases; junction bases not matched to a gene: 12.

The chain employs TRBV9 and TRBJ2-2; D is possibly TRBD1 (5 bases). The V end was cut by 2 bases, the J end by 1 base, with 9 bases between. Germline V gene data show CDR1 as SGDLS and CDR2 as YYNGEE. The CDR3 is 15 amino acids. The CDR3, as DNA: TGTGCCAGCAGCGTCACCAGGGTGAACACCGGGGAGCTGTTTTTT. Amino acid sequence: CASSVTRVNTGELFF.

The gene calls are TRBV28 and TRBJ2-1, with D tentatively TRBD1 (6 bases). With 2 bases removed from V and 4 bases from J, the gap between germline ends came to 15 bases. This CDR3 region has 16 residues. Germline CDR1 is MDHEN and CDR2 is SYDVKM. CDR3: CASSLADRRLYNEQFF. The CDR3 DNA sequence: TGTGCCAGCAGTTTAGCTGACAGGAGATTATACAATGAGCAGTTCTTC.

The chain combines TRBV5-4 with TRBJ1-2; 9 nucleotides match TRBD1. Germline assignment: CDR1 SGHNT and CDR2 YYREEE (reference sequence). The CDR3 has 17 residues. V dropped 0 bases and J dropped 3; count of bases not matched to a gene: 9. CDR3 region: CASSLVGRGQGHYGYTF. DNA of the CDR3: TGTGCCAGCAGCTTGGTAGGGCGGGGACAGGGACACTATGGCTACACCTTC.

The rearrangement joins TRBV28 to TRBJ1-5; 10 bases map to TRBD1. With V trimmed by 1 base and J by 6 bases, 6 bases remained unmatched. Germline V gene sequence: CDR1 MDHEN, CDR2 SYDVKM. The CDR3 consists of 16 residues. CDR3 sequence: CASSLSTGGRVQPQHF. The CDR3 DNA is TGTGCCAGCAGTTTATCGACAGGGGGCAGGGTTCAGCCCCAGCATTTT.